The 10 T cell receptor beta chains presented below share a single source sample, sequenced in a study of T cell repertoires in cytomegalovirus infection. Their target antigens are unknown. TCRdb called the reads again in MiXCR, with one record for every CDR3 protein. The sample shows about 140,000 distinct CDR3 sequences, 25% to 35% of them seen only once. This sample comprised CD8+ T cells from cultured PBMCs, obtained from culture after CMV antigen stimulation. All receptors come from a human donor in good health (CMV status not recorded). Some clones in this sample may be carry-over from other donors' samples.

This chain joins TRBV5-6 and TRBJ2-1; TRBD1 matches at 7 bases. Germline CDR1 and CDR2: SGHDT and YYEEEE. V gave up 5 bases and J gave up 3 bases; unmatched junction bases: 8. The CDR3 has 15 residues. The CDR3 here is CASRSRGTLYNEQFF. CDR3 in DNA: TGTGCCAGCAGATCCAGGGGGACACTCTACAATGAGCAGTTCTTC.

CDR3 DNA sequence: TGTGCCAGCAGCTCTCTAGCGGGGGGGTACAATGAGCAGTTCTTC. The encoded protein is CASSSLAGGYNEQFF. The V gene is TRBV7-2, the J gene TRBJ2-1, with 12 bases matching TRBD2. V was clipped by 4 bases and J by 4 bases; unmatched bases: 2. The CDR3 sequence is 15 residues long. In germline, CDR1 is SGHTA, CDR2 FQGNSA.

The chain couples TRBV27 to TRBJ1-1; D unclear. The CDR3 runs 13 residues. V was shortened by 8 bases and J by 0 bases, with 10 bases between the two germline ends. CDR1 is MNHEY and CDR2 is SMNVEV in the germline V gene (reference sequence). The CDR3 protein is CASQFQMNTEAFF. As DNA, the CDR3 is TGTGCCAGCCAGTTTCAGATGAACACTGAAGCTTTCTTT.

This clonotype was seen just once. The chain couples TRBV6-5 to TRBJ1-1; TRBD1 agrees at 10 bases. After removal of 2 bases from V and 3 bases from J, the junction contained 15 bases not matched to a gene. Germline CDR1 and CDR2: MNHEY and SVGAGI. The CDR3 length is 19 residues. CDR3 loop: CASSYRRDRGRVEDTEAFF. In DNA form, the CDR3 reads TGTGCCAGCAGTTACCGGAGGGACAGGGGTCGCGTGGAAGACACTGAAGCTTTCTTT.

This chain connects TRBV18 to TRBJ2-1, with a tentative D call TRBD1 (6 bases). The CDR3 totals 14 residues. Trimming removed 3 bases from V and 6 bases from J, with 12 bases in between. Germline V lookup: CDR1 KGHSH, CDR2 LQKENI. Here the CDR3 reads CASSPLDRFNEQFF. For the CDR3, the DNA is TGTGCCAGCTCACCTCTGGACAGATTCAATGAGCAGTTCTTC.

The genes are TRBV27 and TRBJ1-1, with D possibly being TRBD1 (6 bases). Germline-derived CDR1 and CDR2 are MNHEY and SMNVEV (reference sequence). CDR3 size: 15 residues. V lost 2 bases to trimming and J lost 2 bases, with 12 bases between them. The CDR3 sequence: CASSLEDRINTEAFF. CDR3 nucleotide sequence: TGTGCCAGCAGTTTAGAGGACAGAATTAACACTGAAGCTTTCTTT.

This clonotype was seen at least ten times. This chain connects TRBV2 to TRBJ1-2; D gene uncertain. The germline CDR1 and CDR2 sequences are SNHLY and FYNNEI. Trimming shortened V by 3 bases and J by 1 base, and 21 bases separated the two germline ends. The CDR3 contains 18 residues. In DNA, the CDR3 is TGTGCCAGCAGTGATCGAGGCGCACCCTTAATCTTTAACTATGGCTACACCTTC. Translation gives CASSDRGAPLIFNYGYTF.

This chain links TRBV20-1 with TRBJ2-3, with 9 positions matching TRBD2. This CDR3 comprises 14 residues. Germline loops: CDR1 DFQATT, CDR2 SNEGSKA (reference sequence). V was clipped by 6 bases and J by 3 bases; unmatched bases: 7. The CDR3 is CSAKALAGTDTQYF. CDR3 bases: TGCAGTGCAAAGGCACTAGCGGGTACAGATACGCAGTATTTT.

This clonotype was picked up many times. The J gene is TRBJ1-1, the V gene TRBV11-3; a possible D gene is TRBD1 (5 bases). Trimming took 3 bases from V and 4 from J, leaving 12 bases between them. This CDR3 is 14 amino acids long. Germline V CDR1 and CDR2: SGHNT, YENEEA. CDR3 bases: TGTGCCAGCAGCTTGGGACCGGAGGGCACTGAAGCTTTCTTT. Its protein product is CASSLGPEGTEAFF.

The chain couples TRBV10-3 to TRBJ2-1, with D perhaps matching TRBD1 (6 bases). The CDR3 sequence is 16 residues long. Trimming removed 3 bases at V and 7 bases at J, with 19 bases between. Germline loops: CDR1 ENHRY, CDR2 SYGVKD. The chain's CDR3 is CAISESYIRTVNEQFF. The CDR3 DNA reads TGTGCCATCAGTGAATCCTACATCCGGACAGTTAATGAGCAGTTCTTC.